The rows below give T cell receptor beta chains drawn from one sample of a study of cytomegalovirus exposure and HLA in healthy donors. Using immunoSEQ multiplex PCR, the repertoire was profiled, and TCRdb retains in-frame clones only, with some absent. The data hold about 78,000 clones, with 90% to 96% observed a single time. Material: PBMCs. These receptors were collected from a man between 18 and 29 years old in good health and CMV-seropositive. CDR3s include the opening cysteine and the closing phenylalanine or tryptophan. D genes are given only for firm matches. The listing skips clone size in some rows; elsewhere it reads once, few, many or a size class.

TRBJ1-2,TRBD1,TRBV29-1,few,CSANDGLSGTGYGYTF,TGCAGCGCCAACGACGGGTTGTCCGGGACAGGGTATGGCTACACCTTC
TRBJ1-2,NA,TRBV21-1,NA,CASSKGDHGRGGYTF,TGTGCCAGCAGCAAAGGCGATCACGGGAGGGGCGGCTACACCTTC
TRBJ2-7,TRBD1,TRBV7-7,NA,CASSLSQGDEQYF,TGTGCTAGCAGCTTATCCCAGGGGGACGAGCAGTACTTC
TRBJ2-7,TRBD1,TRBV28,NA,CASSPTGVSSYEQYF,TGTGCCAGCAGTCCGACAGGGGTATCTTCCTACGAGCAGTACTTC
TRBJ2-5,TRBD2,TRBV6-5,NA,CASVPSGRSVETQYF,TGTGCCAGCGTACCTAGCGGGAGGTCCGTTGAGACCCAGTACTTC
TRBJ1-1,NA,TRBV5-5,NA,CASSSEDGSYTEAFF,TGTGCCAGCAGCTCCGAAGATGGCAGTTACACTGAAGCTTTCTTT
TRBJ2-7,TRBD1,TRBV11-2,NA,CASSLVRGRGQYF,TGTGCCAGCAGCTTAGTCAGGGGGCGAGGGCAGTACTTC
TRBJ1-3,NA,TRBV28,NA,CASSLWTTGNTIYF,TGTGCCAGCTCCCTCTGGACTACTGGAAACACCATATATTTT
TRBJ1-4,NA,TRBV28,once,CASSRAGRYEKLFF,TGTGCCAGCAGTCGGGCAGGGAGGTACGAAAAACTGTTTTTT
TRBJ1-4,NA,TRBV6-5,NA,CASSSGQPTNEKLFF,TGTGCCAGCAGTTCCGGACAGCCAACTAATGAAAAACTGTTTTTT
TRBJ2-1,TRBD2,TRBV6-5,NA,CASKAGGPHEQFF,TGTGCCAGCAAGGCGGGAGGGCCCCATGAGCAGTTCTTC
TRBJ2-3,NA,TRBV6-6,NA,CASRPGLSDTQYF,TGTGCCAGCCGACCGGGACTTTCAGATACGCAGTATTTT
TRBJ1-4,NA,TRBV5-5,NA,CASTSGPGGEKLFF,TGTGCCAGCACCTCGGGCCCCGGAGGTGAAAAACTGTTTTTT
TRBJ1-5,NA,TRBV19,NA,CATRSGGLGQPQHF,TGTGCCACACGATCGGGAGGGCTTGGTCAGCCCCAGCATTTT
TRBJ2-6,NA,TRBV5-6,NA,CASSPTPGANVLTF,TGTGCCAGCAGCCCCACTCCCGGGGCCAACGTCCTGACTTTC
TRBJ1-2,NA,TRBV4-1,once,CASTLRPERNYGYTF,TGCGCCAGCACCCTCCGACCGGAGAGAAACTATGGCTACACCTTC
TRBJ1-6,NA,TRBV6-5,NA,CASSYAYYNSPLHF,TGTGCCAGCAGTTACGCCTACTATAATTCACCCCTCCACTTT
TRBJ1-1,NA,TRBV29-1,NA,CSARTRNTEAFF,TGCAGCGCCCGGACAAGGAACACTGAAGCTTTCTTT
TRBJ2-6,NA,TRBV6-1,NA,CASSEKSSGANVLTF,TGTGCCAGCAGTGAAAAGAGCTCTGGGGCCAACGTCCTGACTTTC
TRBJ2-1,NA,TRBV5-5,NA,CASSLPTIEQFF,TGTGCCAGCAGCTTGCCGACTATTGAGCAGTTCTTC
TRBJ2-6,NA,TRBV5-8,NA,CASSLGAGNGANVLTF,TGTGCCAGCAGCTTGGGAGCCGGGAACGGGGCCAACGTCCTGACTTTC
TRBJ2-3,TRBD2,TRBV7-2,NA,CASSLAGRAGDTQYF,TGTGCCAGCAGCTTAGCCGGGAGGGCCGGAGATACGCAGTATTTT
TRBJ1-5,TRBD1,TRBV5-1,NA,CASSLETGDNQPQHF,TGCGCCAGCAGCTTGGAGACAGGGGACAATCAGCCCCAGCATTTT
TRBJ2-1,NA,TRBV15,NA,CATSRGGRSSYNEQFF,TGTGCCACCAGCAGAGGTGGCAGGTCCTCCTACAATGAGCAGTTCTTC
TRBJ2-1,TRBD2,TRBV4-1,NA,CASSTTELADNEQFF,TGCGCCAGCAGCACTACCGAACTAGCGGACAATGAGCAGTTCTTC
TRBJ1-1,NA,TRBV6-4,NA,CASSEQVGTEAFF,TGTGCCAGCAGTGAGCAGGTAGGCACTGAAGCTTTCTTT
TRBJ2-1,NA,TRBV11-2,NA,CASTQDFQVNEQFF,TGTGCCAGCACCCAGGACTTCCAAGTCAATGAGCAGTTCTTC
TRBJ2-3,NA,TRBV5-1,NA,CASSLGSRVADTQYF,TGCGCCAGCAGCTTGGGGAGCAGGGTGGCAGATACGCAGTATTTT
TRBJ1-1,NA,TRBV9,once,CASSATGSGLNTEAFF,TGTGCCAGCAGCGCTACAGGATCAGGTTTGAACACTGAAGCTTTCTTT
TRBJ2-1,TRBD2,TRBV11-3,NA,CASSFAGGDYNEQFF,TGTGCCAGCAGCTTCGCGGGAGGGGACTACAATGAGCAGTTCTTC
TRBJ2-1,TRBD1,TRBV27,NA,CASSGGQGGYNEQFF,TGTGCCAGCAGCGGGGGACAGGGAGGTTACAATGAGCAGTTCTTC
TRBJ2-7,NA,TRBV7-2,NA,CASSRSTYSDYEQYF,TGTGCCAGCAGCCGTTCCACCTACAGTGACTACGAGCAGTACTTC